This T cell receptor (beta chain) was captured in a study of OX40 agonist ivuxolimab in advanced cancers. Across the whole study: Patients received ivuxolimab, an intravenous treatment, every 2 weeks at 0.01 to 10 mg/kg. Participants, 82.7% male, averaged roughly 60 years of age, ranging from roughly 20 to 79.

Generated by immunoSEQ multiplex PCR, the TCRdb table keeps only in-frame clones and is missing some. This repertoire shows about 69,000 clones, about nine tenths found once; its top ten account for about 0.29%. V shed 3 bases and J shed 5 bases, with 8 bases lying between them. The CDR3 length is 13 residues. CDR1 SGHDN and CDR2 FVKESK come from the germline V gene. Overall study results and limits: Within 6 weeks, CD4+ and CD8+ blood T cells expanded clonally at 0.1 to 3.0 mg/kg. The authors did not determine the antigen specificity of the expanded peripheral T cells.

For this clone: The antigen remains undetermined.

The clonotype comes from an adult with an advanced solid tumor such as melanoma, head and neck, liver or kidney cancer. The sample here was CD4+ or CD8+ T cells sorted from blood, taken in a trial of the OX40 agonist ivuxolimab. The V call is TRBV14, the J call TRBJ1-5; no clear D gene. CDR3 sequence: CASSQGIHQPQHF. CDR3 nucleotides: TGTGCCAGCAGCCAGGGTATCCATCAGCCCCAGCATTTT. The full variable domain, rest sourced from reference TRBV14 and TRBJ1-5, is EAGVTQFPSHSVIEKGQTVTLRCDPISGHDNLYWYRRVMGKEIKFLLHFVKESKQDESGMPNNRFLAERTGGTYSTLKVQPAELEDSGVYFCASSQGIHQPQHFGDGTRLSIL.